This TCR beta chain is drawn from a study of monozygotic twins with inflammatory bowel disease. Study results and caveats: Repertoires of patients may have been made more variable by differing immunosuppressive treatments.

On this clonotype itself: What it binds is unknown.

TCRdb re-analyzed the 5' RACE reads; it lists each CDR3 protein once, without DNA. The record lists approximately 110,000 distinct CDR3 sequences, of which the ten most abundant hold approximately 13%. Per germline, CDR1 LNHDA and CDR2 SQIVND (reference sequence). The CDR3 has 14 residues. Sequencing was done on a sample of blood. V is TRBV19 and J is TRBJ2-7; TCRdb returns TRBD2, unconfirmable since there is no DNA. The receptor's source is a human donor with ulcerative colitis or Crohn's disease, or a healthy co-twin of an affected twin (not recorded which). The CDR3 protein is CASSLDLRAPEQYF.